This TCR beta chain was recovered during a study of early T cells in non-severe SARS-CoV-2 infection. Study-level findings and limits: Matches to VDJdb favored anti-spike CD8 responses and missed private and CD4 specificities.

Each CDR3 protein gets one entry after TCRdb re-called the 5' RACE reads with MiXCR. Of roughly 99,000 distinct CDR3 sequences listed, around 10% were seen once; the top ten hold roughly 7.1%. This clonotype was seen a handful of times. Its antigen remains unidentified. The germline CDR1 and CDR2 sequences are DFQATT and SNEGSKA (reference sequence). CDR3 length equals 8 residues. Trimming took off 7 bases at V and 12 bases at J, with 7 bases between the two ends. This receptor was obtained from an adult who was a healthcare worker with PCR-confirmed SARS-CoV-2 infection or an uninfected control (not recorded which). The V call is TRBV20-1, the J call TRBJ2-1; D not certain. Sequencing input: whole blood. The CDR3 DNA is TGCAGTGGGACCGGGCAGTTCTTC. It codes for CSGTGQFF.